One and the same sample provided the 9 T cell receptor beta chains below, sequenced in a study of T cells in Graves' hyperthyroidism and ophthalmopathy. Researchers took RNA transcripts and amplified the TCR beta CDR3 regions from them. An initial round of RT-PCR targeting the TCR CDR3 relied on the HTBI primer set. TCRdb itself ran the multiplex PCR reads through MiXCR, one entry per CDR3 protein. The sample records fewer than 600,000 distinct CDR3 sequences, less than 15% being singletons. Sequencing input: blood. The origin of the receptors is a woman between 40 and 50 years old with Graves' hyperthyroidism.

This clonotype occurred many times. This chain connects TRBV28 to TRBJ1-5; D uncertain. This CDR3 has 15 amino acids. V was pared by 5 bases and J by 0 bases, with 11 bases between. Germline-derived CDR1 and CDR2 are MDHEN and SYDVKM. CDR3 sequence (DNA): TGTGCCAGCAGTGGGCTGGGATATAGCAATCAGCCCCAGCATTTT. Residues: CASSGLGYSNQPQHF.

This clonotype appeared many times. This rearrangement joins TRBV28 to TRBJ2-7; 13 bases align to TRBD2. Losses at the gene ends were 7 bases for V and 2 bases for J; bases not matched to a gene: 17. This CDR3 is built from 19 residues. Per the germline V gene, CDR1 is MDHEN and CDR2 is SYDVKM. CDR3 in DNA: TGTGCCAGCACTCCCTTGGGCGGACTAGCGGGAGCCAAACCCTACGAGCAGTACTTC. The encoded protein is CASTPLGGLAGAKPYEQYF.

The rearrangement links TRBV30 to TRBJ2-5; TRBD2 aligns across 9 bases. Germline V gives CDR1 GTSNPN, CDR2 SVGIG (reference sequence). Unmatched junction bases numbered 10, after V lost 5 bases and J lost 3 bases. The CDR3 sequence is 15 residues long. The CDR3 spells CAWETPSGTKETQYF. The CDR3 nucleotides read TGTGCCTGGGAAACTCCTAGCGGGACAAAAGAGACCCAGTACTTC. Complete variable domain (other parts from reference TRBV30 and TRBJ2-5): SQTIHQWPATLVQPVGSPLSLECTVEGTSNPNLYWYRQAAGRGLQLLFYSVGIGQISSEVPQNLSASRPQDRQFILSSKKLLLSDSGFYLCAWETPSGTKETQYFGPGTRLLVL.

This clonotype was counted at least ten times. The J gene is TRBJ2-7, the V gene TRBV2, with a tentative D call TRBD1 (6 bases). CDR1 and CDR2 (germline): SNHLY, FYNNEI. The CDR3 runs to 13 residues. V lost 7 bases and J 5 bases, leaving 15 bases between the germline ends. CDR3 sequence reads: CASNLDRMNEQYF. In DNA, the CDR3 is TGTGCCAGCAACCTAGACAGGATGAACGAGCAGTACTTC.

This clonotype occurred a few times. The chain employs TRBV30 and TRBJ2-7; 14 nucleotides agree with TRBD2. The germline CDR1 and CDR2 sequences are GTSNPN and SVGIG (reference sequence). CDR3 length equals 14 residues. V lost 2 bases, J lost 6 bases, and 3 bases stayed unmatched. The CDR3 reads CAWSLGLAGGEQYF. The DNA of the CDR3 is TGTGCCTGGAGTCTAGGACTAGCGGGAGGCGAGCAGTACTTC.

The table lists this clonotype with a few counts. The chain links TRBV20-1 to TRBJ2-7; unclear D gene. Germline V gene lookup returns CDR1 DFQATT and CDR2 SNEGSKA (reference sequence). V was pared by 5 bases and J by 4 bases, with 9 bases between. The CDR3 totals 11 residues. The CDR3 sequence: CSAPDRYEQYF. As DNA, the CDR3 is TGCAGTGCTCCCGACCGGTACGAGCAGTACTTC.

The CDR3 loop reads CASSLAGTPSTYEQYF. The CDR3 coding sequence is TGCGCCAGCAGCTTGGCCGGGACCCCCTCCACCTACGAGCAGTACTTC. The gene calls are TRBV5-1 and TRBJ2-7; either TRBD1 or TRBD2 may fit D (5 bases each). V was shortened by 0 bases and J by 2 bases, with 15 bases between the two germline ends. The CDR3 contains 16 residues. Germline CDR1 SGHRS, CDR2 YFSETQ.

This clonotype has ten or more counts. The chain carries TRBV11-3 and TRBJ1-1; no definite D call. The CDR3 runs to 13 residues. The V end was cut by 4 bases, the J end by 0 bases, with 6 bases between. Germline V gene data show CDR1 as SGHNT and CDR2 as YENEEA. CDR3 protein: CASSYQMNTEAFF. In DNA, the CDR3 is TGTGCCAGCAGCTACCAGATGAACACTGAAGCTTTCTTT. Full variable domain (rest looked up from reference TRBV11-3 and TRBJ1-1): EAGVVQSPRYKIIEKKQPVAFWCNPISGHNTLYWYLQNLGQGPELLIRYENEEAVDDSQLPKDRFSAERLKGVDSTLKIQPAELGDSAVYLCASSYQMNTEAFFGQGTRLTVV.

This clonotype was counted ten times or more. The genes are TRBV27 and TRBJ1-2; no reliable D call. Germline CDR1 and CDR2: MNHEY and SMNVEV (reference sequence). The length of the CDR3 is 16 residues. V was cut by 0 bases and J by 5 bases, with 16 bases left in between. The CDR3 coding sequence is TGTGCCAGCAGTTTATCGTGGACGGCCGGTAATTATGGCTACACCTTC. As protein: CASSLSWTAGNYGYTF.